These T cell receptor beta chains were read from a single sample in a study of blood T cell repertoires in COVID-19. Clones were sequenced by immunoSEQ multiplex PCR, and TCRdb holds only the in-frame ones, with some missing. This sample has hundreds of thousands of clones; 89% occur once, and the top ten carry approximately 0.9%. The sequenced material came from peripheral blood. The receptors here all came from a young man with COVID-19, enrolled during active disease. Each CDR3 is given with its conserved first and last residue. D genes are given only for firm matches. Clone size is stated in some rows and not others, as once, few, many or a class when expanded.

abundance	v_gene	d_gene	j_gene	len	CDR3aa	CDR3nt
NA	TRBV2	NA	TRBJ2-3	13	CASSENRVDTQYF	TGTGCCAGCAGTGAGAACAGGGTCGATACGCAGTATTTT
NA	TRBV5-8	TRBD2	TRBJ2-3	15	CASSLEVSGAATQYF	TGTGCCAGCAGCTTGGAAGTTAGCGGGGCCGCCACGCAGTATTTT
NA	TRBV7-9	TRBD1	TRBJ1-2	16	CASSLAGQGALYGYTF	TGTGCCAGCAGTCTGGCGGGACAGGGGGCTCTCTATGGCTACACCTTC
NA	TRBV19	NA	TRBJ2-7	12	CASAGISYEQYF	TGTGCCAGCGCAGGGATTTCCTACGAGCAGTACTTC
few	TRBV3-1/TRBV3-2	NA	TRBJ2-1	15	CASSLGASSYNEQFF	TGTGCCAGCAGCCTGGGGGCTAGCTCCTACAATGAGCAGTTCTTC
NA	TRBV25-1	TRBD1	TRBJ1-1	16	CASSEAGTGNPTEAFF	TGTGCCAGCAGTGAAGCCGGGACAGGGAACCCCACTGAAGCTTTCTTT
NA	TRBV5-6	NA	TRBJ2-1	13	CASRGGTGNEQFF	TGTGCCAGCAGGGGCGGGACCGGCAATGAGCAGTTCTTC
few	TRBV24-1	NA	TRBJ2-1	13	CATSDLRRGEQFF	TGTGCCACCAGTGATTTGAGGAGGGGTGAGCAGTTCTTC
NA	TRBV1	NA	TRBJ2-3	15	CTSSQGAGVGDTQYF	TGCACCAGCAGCCAGGGGGCGGGAGTAGGGGATACGCAGTATTTT
NA	TRBV24-1	TRBD2	TRBJ2-5	14	CATNSGRAEETQYF	TGTGCCACTAATAGCGGGAGGGCCGAGGAGACCCAGTACTTC
NA	TRBV4-1	NA	TRBJ2-3	16	CASSQVSATPSDTQYF	TGCGCCAGCAGCCAAGTGAGCGCGACTCCGTCAGATACGCAGTATTTT
NA	TRBV28	NA	TRBJ1-6	13	CASSLAPGSPLHF	TGTGCCAGCAGTTTGGCTCCGGGGTCACCCCTCCACTTT
NA	TRBV15	NA	TRBJ1-2	16	CATSSPPAGPNYGYTF	TGTGCCACCAGCAGCCCCCCGGCAGGGCCTAACTATGGCTACACCTTC
NA	TRBV13	TRBD2	TRBJ2-3	18	CASSLEGLAGGLTDTQYF	TGTGCCAGCAGCTTAGAGGGACTAGCGGGGGGCCTCACAGATACGCAGTATTTT
NA	TRBV5-1	NA	TRBJ2-7	12	CASSFPGDEQYF	TGCGCCAGCAGCTTTCCGGGAGACGAGCAGTACTTC